Listed here are 10 T cell receptor beta chains from one sample, sequenced in a study of blood T cells in healthy people across ages. Together with a sample-barcoded 5' primer, a J-beta primer mix was included in a second PCR lasting about 7 to 11 cycles. MiXCR, run by TCRdb on the 5' RACE reads, gives a single entry per CDR3 protein. The sample consists of around 500,000 distinct CDR3 sequences, roughly a quarter of them appearing once. The same data also contributed to another study, on T cells of mothers and their children.

Sequenced sample: blood. Every receptor here comes from a boy aged 2 to 9 in good health.

Only a few counts were recorded for this clonotype. The genes are TRBV6-1 and TRBJ2-5; 8 nucleotides match TRBD2. The CDR3 has 14 amino acids. Germline assignment: CDR1 MNHNS and CDR2 SASEGT. The V and J ends lost 6 bases and 5 bases, in that order; junction bases with no gene match: 8. CDR3 residues: CASRSGGQAETQYF. The CDR3 region has the DNA TGTGCCAGCAGATCGGGGGGGCAAGCGGAGACCCAGTACTTC.

This chain uses TRBV12-3 or TRBV12-4 with TRBJ2-1; a possible D gene is TRBD1 (6 bases). CDR3 length equals 11 residues. V shed 2 bases and J shed 15 bases, with 11 bases lying between them. The CDR3 is CASSLQGSPFF. Here the CDR3 DNA reads TGTGCCAGCAGTTTACAGGGGAGTCCGTTCTTC.

The chain uses TRBV27 and TRBJ2-7; TRBD2 aligns across 8 bases. The ends lost 2 bases at V and 3 bases at J; junction bases unmatched: 15. CDR1 is MNHEY, CDR2 SMNVEV, per germline (reference sequence). The CDR3 extends over 18 amino acids. CDR3 region: CASSLGIYGRGGLYEQYF. The CDR3 bases are TGTGCCAGCAGTTTAGGCATATACGGGAGGGGCGGACTCTACGAGCAGTACTTC.

A few counts support this clonotype. The chain uses TRBV12-5 and TRBJ1-5; no firm D call. The CDR3 is 16 residues long. CDR1 LGHNT and CDR2 FRNRAP come from the germline V gene. Trimming took off 5 bases at V and 5 bases at J, with 19 bases between the two ends. The CDR3 is CASGIWGDGPYQPQHF. CDR3 DNA: TGTGCTAGTGGTATCTGGGGTGACGGCCCTTATCAGCCCCAGCATTTT.

CDR3 sequence reads: CSALGRGDNEQFF. CDR3 nucleotides: TGCAGTGCCCTGGGCAGGGGAGACAATGAGCAGTTCTTC. This rearrangement joins TRBV20-1 to TRBJ2-1; D might be TRBD1 (6 bases). This CDR3 region has 13 residues. Germline assignment: CDR1 DFQATT and CDR2 SNEGSKA (reference sequence). V lost 6 bases, J lost 5 bases, and 14 bases lay in between.

This clonotype was seen once. The chain has TRBV19 and TRBJ2-1; a weak D match, TRBD2 (5 bases). The CDR3 runs 15 residues. V was cut by 1 base and J by 10 bases, with 17 bases left in between. Germline V gene lookup returns CDR1 LNHDA and CDR2 SQIVND (reference sequence). The CDR3 sequence: CASSIGPASLNEQFF. The CDR3 nucleotides are TGTGCCAGTAGTATAGGTCCCGCTAGCCTCAACGAGCAGTTCTTC.

This clonotype was observed a few times. CDR3 sequence reads: CASGLVIRGQVAGANVLTF. CDR3 sequence (DNA): TGTGCTAGTGGTTTGGTAATAAGGGGCCAGGTCGCAGGGGCCAACGTCCTGACTTTC. The chain uses TRBV12-5 and TRBJ2-6, with D tentatively TRBD1 (5 bases). The CDR3 spans 19 residues. CDR1 LGHNT and CDR2 FRNRAP come from the germline V gene. The V gene lost 0 bases and the J gene lost 4 bases, with 19 bases spanning the gap.

The chain couples TRBV24-1 to TRBJ1-3; no definite D call. With 5 bases removed from V and 0 bases from J, the gap between germline ends came to 10 bases. Germline V gene lookup returns CDR1 KGHDR and CDR2 SFDVKD. The CDR3 runs to 15 residues. In DNA form, the CDR3 reads TGTGCCACCAGTGGGGAGGGATGCTCTGGAAACACCATATATTTT. This codes for CATSGEGCSGNTIYF.

Notes on this clonotype: At one boundary the junction diverges from the germline segment, which might be a read error. The chain uses TRBV5-1 and TRBJ2-3; D is possibly TRBD1 or TRBD2 (5 bases each). This CDR3 contains 14 residues. Germline values: CDR1 SGHRS, CDR2 YFSETQ. The DNA of the CDR3 is TGCACCAGCAGCCCCGGGACCCCCGGGGATACGCAGTATTTT. Its protein is CTSSPGTPGDTQYF.

This clonotype was picked up many times. The rearrangement joins TRBV15 to TRBJ1-5, with no clear D. Per the germline V gene, CDR1 is LNHNV and CDR2 is YYDKDF (reference sequence). The CDR3 spans 12 residues. V was clipped by 0 bases and J by 4 bases, with 1 base between them. The CDR3 coding sequence is TGTGCCACCAGCAGAGATAATCAGCCCCAGCATTTT. Its protein product is CATSRDNQPQHF.